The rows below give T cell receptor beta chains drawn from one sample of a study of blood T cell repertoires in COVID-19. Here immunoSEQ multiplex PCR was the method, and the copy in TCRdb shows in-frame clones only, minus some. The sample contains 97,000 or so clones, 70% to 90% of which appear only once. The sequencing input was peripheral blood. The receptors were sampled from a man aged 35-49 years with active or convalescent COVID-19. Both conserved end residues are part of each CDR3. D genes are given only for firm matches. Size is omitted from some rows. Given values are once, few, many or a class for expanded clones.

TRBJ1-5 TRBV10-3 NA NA TGTGCCATCAGCGAGGCGGGGGAGACTCAGCCCCAGCATTTT CAISEAGETQPQHF
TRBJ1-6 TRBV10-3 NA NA TGTGCCAGTAGGGACACTCCTTATAATTCACCCCTCCACTTT CASRDTPYNSPLHF
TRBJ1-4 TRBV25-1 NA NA TGTGCCAGCAGTGAATCCGTTTATGAAAAACTGTTTTTT CASSESVYEKLFF
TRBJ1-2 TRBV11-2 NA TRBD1 TGTGCCAGCAGCTCCTACAGGGGGGCGGATGGCTACACCTTC CASSSYRGADGYTF
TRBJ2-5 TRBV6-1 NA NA TGTGCCAGCAGTGAGGGAGTCCAAGAGACCCAGTACTTC CASSEGVQETQYF
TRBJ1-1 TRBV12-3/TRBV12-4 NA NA TGTGCCAGCAGTTTAATCGGGAACACTGAAGCTTTCTTT CASSLIGNTEAFF
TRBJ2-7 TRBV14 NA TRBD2 TGTGCCAGCAGCGCGCCGACTAGCTCCCGCCGCTACGAGCAGTACTTC CASSAPTSSRRYEQYF
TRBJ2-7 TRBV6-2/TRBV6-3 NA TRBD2 TGTGCCAGCAGTTACTGGGTCGGGGGGGGCTACGAGCAGTACTTC CASSYWVGGGYEQYF
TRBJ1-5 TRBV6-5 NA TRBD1 TGTGCCAGCAGGCACGGGACAGCCAGCGATCAGCCCCAGCATTTT CASRHGTASDQPQHF
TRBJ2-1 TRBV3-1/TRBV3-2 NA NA TGTGCCAGCAGCCAAGAGCCGGGACTCCAATTCTTC CASSQEPGLQFF
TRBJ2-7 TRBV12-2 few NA TGTGCAAGTCGCTTCATTCAATTCTACGAGCAGTACTTC CASRFIQFYEQYF
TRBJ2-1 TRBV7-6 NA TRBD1 TGTGCCAGCAATTGGGACAGGGGGGGGTATGAGCAGTTCTTC CASNWDRGGYEQFF
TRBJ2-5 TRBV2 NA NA TGTGCCAGCAGTGAAGGCGGGGTGGAGACCCAGTACTTC CASSEGGVETQYF
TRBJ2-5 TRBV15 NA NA TGTGCCACCAGCAGAGATCTAGGCAAGAGGACCCAGTACTTC CATSRDLGKRTQYF
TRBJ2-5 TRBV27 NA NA TGTGCCAGCAGTCAATCACCGGGACTTACGAGGGAGACCCAGTACTTC CASSQSPGLTRETQYF
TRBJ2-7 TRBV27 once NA TGTGCCAGCAGTCGCAGCAGGACAAATTATTACGAGCAGTACTTC CASSRSRTNYYEQYF
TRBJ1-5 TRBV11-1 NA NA TGTGCCAGCAGCAGGGGGTCGGCGCAGCCCCAGCATTTT CASSRGSAQPQHF
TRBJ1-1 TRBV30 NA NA TGTGCCTGGAGTGTACTCCCGAACACTGAAGCTTTCTTT CAWSVLPNTEAFF
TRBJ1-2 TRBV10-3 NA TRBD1 TGTGCCATCAGTGAGACCTACAGGGGGGAATATGGCTACACCTTC CAISETYRGEYGYTF
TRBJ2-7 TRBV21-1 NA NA TGTGCCAGCAGCACCTCTAAACAGGGGCCTTCCTACGAGCAGTACTTC CASSTSKQGPSYEQYF
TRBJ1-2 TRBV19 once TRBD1 TGTGCCAGTAGTGGGAGTTTAAAGGGGGCGAACTATGGCTACACCTTC CASSGSLKGANYGYTF
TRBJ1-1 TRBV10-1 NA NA TGCGCCAGCAGTGCCTCCCAGGTGGCCAACACTGAAGCTTTCTTT CASSASQVANTEAFF
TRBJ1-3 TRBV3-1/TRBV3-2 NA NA TGTGCCAGCTCTCCAGCGGCCTCTGGAAACACCATATATTTT CASSPAASGNTIYF
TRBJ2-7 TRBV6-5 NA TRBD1 TGTGCCAGCAGGGGGGGACAGGGGCTGTTTAGGCAGTACTTC CASRGGQGLFRQYF
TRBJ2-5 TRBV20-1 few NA TGCAGTGCTAAACGGGGGGAGACCCAGTACTTC CSAKRGETQYF
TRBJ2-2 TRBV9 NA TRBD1 TGTGCCAGCAGCGTAGGGCGCAGGGGGCCCTCGAACACCGGGGAGCTGTTTTTT CASSVGRRGPSNTGELFF
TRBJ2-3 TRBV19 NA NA TGTGCCAGTAGAAGTAGGGGCTTGGATACGCAGTATTTT CASRSRGLDTQYF
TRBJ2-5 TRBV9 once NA TGTGCCAGCAGCGTAGTGGGGGGTTTCAGGGAGACCCAGTACTTC CASSVVGGFRETQYF
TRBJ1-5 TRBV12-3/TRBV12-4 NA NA TGTGCCAGCAAGTACGGGAGGGGACAGCCCCAGCATTTT CASKYGRGQPQHF
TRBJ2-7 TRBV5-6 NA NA TGTGCCAGCAGCTTGCGACAGCCACCCTACGAGCAGTACTTC CASSLRQPPYEQYF
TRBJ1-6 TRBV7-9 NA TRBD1 TGTGCCAGCACCAAATTGTCGACAGGGGCCAATTCACCCCTCCACTTT CASTKLSTGANSPLHF
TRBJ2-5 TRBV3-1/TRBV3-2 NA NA TGTGCCAGCAGCCAGGGTCAGGCGGGTCAAGAGACCCAGTACTTC CASSQGQAGQETQYF
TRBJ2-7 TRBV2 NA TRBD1 TGTGCCAGCAGTCCCGGGACAGGGTTTCGCCACGAGCAGTACTTC CASSPGTGFRHEQYF
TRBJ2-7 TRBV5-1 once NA TGCGCCAGCAGCTTCGGGGGTTACGAGCAGTACTTC CASSFGGYEQYF
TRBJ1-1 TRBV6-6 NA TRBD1 TGTGCCAGCAGGACGGGACAGATCACTGAAGCTTTCTTT CASRTGQITEAFF
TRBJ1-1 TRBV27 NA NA TGTGCCAGCAGAGCCAACCTGAACACTGAAGCTTTCTTT CASRANLNTEAFF
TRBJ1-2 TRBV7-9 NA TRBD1 TGTGCCAGCAGCCCTACAGGGGCCCTAGAGCGCTATGGCTACACCTTC CASSPTGALERYGYTF
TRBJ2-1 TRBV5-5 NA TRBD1 TGTGCCAGCAGCTTGAGGACAGGGGGTTTCTACAATGAGCAGTTCTTC CASSLRTGGFYNEQFF
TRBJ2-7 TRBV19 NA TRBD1 TGTGCCAGTAGGAGAAGTGGGGTTGGGACAGGTGACTACGAGCAGTACTTC CASRRSGVGTGDYEQYF
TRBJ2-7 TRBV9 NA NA TGTGCCAGCAGCGTAGCAGGCAGATCCTACGAGCAGTACTTC CASSVAGRSYEQYF
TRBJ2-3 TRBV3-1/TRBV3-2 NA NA TGTGCCAGCAGCCAGGGACTCGCCAATACGCAGTATTTT CASSQGLANTQYF
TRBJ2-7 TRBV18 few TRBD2 TGTGCCAGCTCACCGCCGGCGGGGGTTAAGCAGTACTTC CASSPPAGVKQYF
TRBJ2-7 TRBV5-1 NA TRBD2 TGCGCCAGCAGCTTGGCCCCTAGCGGGGGGTCAGCCTACGAGCAGTACTTC CASSLAPSGGSAYEQYF
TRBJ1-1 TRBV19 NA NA TGTGCCAGTAGTACTCCGGGGGTGAACACTGAAGCTTTCTTT CASSTPGVNTEAFF